The clone carrying this TCR beta chain turned up a few times. These data originate in a study of blood T cell repertoires in COVID-19. Study details: Acute and convalescent COVID-19 specimens originated in the United States, Italy and Spain.

The data were produced by immunoSEQ multiplex PCR, yet TCRdb's version contains in-frame clones alone and is incomplete. Among more than 150,000 clones, under 90% were seen once, and the ten largest hold roughly 0.6%. The specimen was peripheral blood. The source is a man in his 60s with acute or convalescent COVID-19.

CDR3 amino acids: CASSLDGGISFSGANVLTF. The CDR3, as DNA: TGCGCCAGCAGCTTAGACGGCGGAATTAGCTTCTCTGGGGCCAACGTCCTGACTTTC. V gene TRBV5-1 combines with J gene TRBJ2-6; no clear D gene. The CDR3 runs to 19 residues. The V and J ends lost 2 bases and 0 bases respectively, with 18 bases between them. In germline, CDR1 is SGHRS, CDR2 YFSETQ.